Below are 8 T cell receptor beta chains sequenced from a single sample in a study of shared clonotypes between healthy human individuals. Naive CD8 isolation took CD45RO-negative cells positively selected for CCR7 and excluded terminally differentiated effector memory CD45RA+ cells. Sequencing used immunoSEQ multiplex PCR; TCRdb keeps in-frame clones, though not all of them. This table holds nearly 600,000 clones, nearly 97% found once. Material for sequencing was naive CD8+ T cells sorted from blood. The receptors come from a woman in her twenties or thirties in good health.

The rearrangement uses TRBV7-9 and TRBJ2-5, with D maybe TRBD1 (5 bases). Germline V gives CDR1 SEHNR, CDR2 FQNEAQ (reference sequence). V lost 1 base to trimming and J lost 4 bases, with 13 bases between them. The CDR3 is 15 amino acids. The CDR3 here is CASSLVAETGETQYF. In nucleotides, the CDR3 is TGTGCCAGCAGCTTAGTGGCCGAAACAGGAGAGACCCAGTACTTC.

The chain combines TRBV27 with TRBJ2-2; possible D gene TRBD1, 6 bases. Trimming removed 5 bases at V and 6 bases at J, with 13 bases between. Germline V gene sequence: CDR1 MNHEY, CDR2 SMNVEV (reference sequence). This CDR3 contains 14 residues. CDR3 sequence reads: CASSVQGIAGELFF. DNA of the CDR3: TGTGCCAGCAGTGTACAGGGTATAGCCGGGGAGCTGTTTTTT.

The chain recombines TRBV27 with TRBJ2-5; D not certain. The J call may be incorrect, as the DNA end agrees better with TRBJ2-7. The CDR3 is 14 residues long. The germline CDR1 and CDR2 sequences are MNHEY and SMNVEV (reference sequence). CDR3 amino acids: CASSPRAVFYEQYF. As DNA, the CDR3 is TGTGCCAGCAGTCCCCGAGCAGTGTTCTACGAGCAGTACTTC.

This chain joins TRBV7-9 and TRBJ2-7, with TRBD2 identical over 7 bases. With V trimmed by 5 bases and J by 4 bases, 5 bases remained unmatched. This CDR3 has 13 amino acids. CDR1 is SEHNR, CDR2 FQNEAQ, per germline (reference sequence). CDR3 loop: CASSGLGPYEQYF. CDR3 coding DNA: TGTGCCAGCAGCGGACTAGGTCCTTACGAGCAGTACTTC.

V gene TRBV6-1 combines with J gene TRBJ2-7, with 9 bases fitting TRBD1. The CDR3 runs to 15 residues. Germline V lookup: CDR1 MNHNS, CDR2 SASEGT. After removal of 8 bases from V and 1 base from J, the junction contained 9 bases not matched to a gene. The DNA for the CDR3 is TGTGCCAGCTCCTCCCCCGGGACAGGGTCCTACGAGCAGTACTTC. Translated: CASSSPGTGSYEQYF.

This clone was counted once. The chain combines TRBV7-7 with TRBJ2-2; D ambiguous. Trimming cost V 5 bases and J 7 bases, with 11 bases left between them. Per germline, CDR1 SSHAT and CDR2 FNYEAQ (reference sequence). The CDR3 loop spans 13 amino acids. The chain's CDR3 is CASSERKGGELFF. CDR3 DNA sequence: TGTGCCAGCAGCGAACGTAAGGGCGGGGAGCTGTTTTTT.

The CDR3 sequence is CASSEGAPLSLVAQYF. In DNA form, the CDR3 reads TGTGCCAGCAGTGAAGGGGCCCCATTAAGTCTCGTTGCGCAGTATTTT. This sequence joins TRBV25-1 and TRBJ2-3, with a tentative D call TRBD1 (5 bases). Germline-derived CDR1 and CDR2 are MGHDK and SYGVNS. The CDR3 loop spans 16 amino acids. V was cut by 2 bases and J by 10 bases, with 22 bases left in between.

This chain connects TRBV2 to TRBJ2-1; maybe TRBD1 (6 bases). The CDR3 sequence is 14 residues long. Germline V gives CDR1 SNHLY, CDR2 FYNNEI. V was trimmed by 6 bases and J by 7 bases, leaving 16 bases between them. The CDR3 loop reads CASRTTGAGNEQFF. The CDR3 DNA follows: TGTGCCAGCAGGACGACAGGAGCCGGTAATGAGCAGTTCTTC.